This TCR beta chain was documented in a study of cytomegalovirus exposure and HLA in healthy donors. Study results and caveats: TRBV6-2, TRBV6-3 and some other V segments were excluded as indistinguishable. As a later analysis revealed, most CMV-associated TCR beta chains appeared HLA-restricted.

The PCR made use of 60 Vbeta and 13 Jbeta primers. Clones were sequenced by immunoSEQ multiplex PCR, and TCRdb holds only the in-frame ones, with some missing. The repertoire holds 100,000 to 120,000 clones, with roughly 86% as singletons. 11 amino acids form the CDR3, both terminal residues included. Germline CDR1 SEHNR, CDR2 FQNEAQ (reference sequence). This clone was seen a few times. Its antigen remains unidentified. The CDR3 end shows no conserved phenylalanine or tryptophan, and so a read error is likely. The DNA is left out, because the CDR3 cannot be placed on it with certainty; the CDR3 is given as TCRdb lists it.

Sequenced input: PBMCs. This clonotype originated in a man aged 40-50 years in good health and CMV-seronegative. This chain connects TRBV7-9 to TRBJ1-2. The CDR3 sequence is CASSLATAQRY.